This is a list of T cell receptor beta chains from one sample in a study of technical replicates of blood from a handful of donors. Method: immunoSEQ multiplex PCR; TCRdb's copy keeps in-frame clones and lacks some. This table has about 94,000 clones, roughly 96% appearing once. The sequencing sample was made of T cells isolated from PBMCs. These TCRs come from a human donor in good health. Both conserved end residues are part of each CDR3. D genes are given only for firm matches. The size of a clone is reported for some rows only, either as once, few or many, or as a class for expanded clones.

J gene,clone size,V gene,D gene,CDR3 DNA,CDR3 protein
TRBJ2-5,.,TRBV29-1,TRBD1,TGCAGCGTTGTAGACAGGGCGATCCAAGAGACCCAGTACTTC,CSVVDRAIQETQYF
TRBJ2-7,.,TRBV5-1,TRBD2,TGCGCCAGCAGCTTGGTCCCTGGCGGGGGGGCCGCTTTGTTCGAGCAGTACTTC,CASSLVPGGGAALFEQYF
TRBJ1-2,.,TRBV2,TRBD1,TGTGCCAGCCTTGGGACAGGGATACTTTATGGCTACACCTTC,CASLGTGILYGYTF
TRBJ2-5,.,TRBV7-6,TRBD1,TGTGCCAGCAGCTTGGGGACAGGCCAAGAGACCCAGTACTTC,CASSLGTGQETQYF
TRBJ1-4,.,TRBV28,.,TGTGCCAGCTTAACGGCGGACAGCGAAAAACTGTTTTTT,CASLTADSEKLFF
TRBJ1-3,.,TRBV19,TRBD1,TGTGCCAGTGGAATCCTCCGGGACAGGGCTTCCTCTGGAAACACCATATATTTT,CASGILRDRASSGNTIYF
TRBJ1-4,.,TRBV5-5,.,TGTGCCAGCAGCATTCGGACAGTTACTAATGAAAAACTGTTTTTT,CASSIRTVTNEKLFF
TRBJ2-1,.,TRBV30,.,TGTGCCTGGAGTCAGGGGCCGCTTGAGCAGTTCTTC,CAWSQGPLEQFF
TRBJ1-2,.,TRBV5-4,TRBD1,TGTGCCAGCAGCTGGGACAGGGACTCAAATGGCTACACCTTC,CASSWDRDSNGYTF
TRBJ2-3,once,TRBV27,.,TGTGCCAGCACAGCGTCAGATACGCAGTATTTT,CASTASDTQYF
TRBJ2-3,.,TRBV5-1,TRBD1,TGCGCCAGCAGCCTCCTTGTGGGACAGGGAGCAGATACGCAGTATTTT,CASSLLVGQGADTQYF
TRBJ2-2,.,TRBV25-1,.,TGTGCCAGCACCCTGACCGGGGAGCTGTTTTTT,CASTLTGELFF
TRBJ1-1,.,TRBV7-9,.,TGTGCCAGCAGCTTAGTTACGGGGGGTAACACTGAAGCTTTCTTT,CASSLVTGGNTEAFF
TRBJ2-1,.,TRBV6-4,.,TGTGCCAGCAGTGTCGTGGGGGCGTCTAACAATGAGCAGTTCTTC,CASSVVGASNNEQFF
TRBJ2-7,.,TRBV27,TRBD2,TGTGCCAGCAGATCTGTAGCGGGGGGATACGAGCAGTACTTC,CASRSVAGGYEQYF
TRBJ2-3,.,TRBV28,.,TGTGCCAGCAGTTTCCAAATACAGGGTGATGGCACAGATACGCAGTATTTT,CASSFQIQGDGTDTQYF
TRBJ1-2,.,TRBV19,TRBD1,TGTGCCAGTAGCCACTTCAGGGACAGATCCTATGGCTACACCTTC,CASSHFRDRSYGYTF
TRBJ2-1,.,TRBV4-1,TRBD2,TGCGCCAGCAGCCAAGCTGCGACTAGCCCCGACGGGCAGTTCTTC,CASSQAATSPDGQFF
TRBJ2-3,.,TRBV19,TRBD2,TGTGCCAGTAGTTCCCTAGCGGGAGGCACAGATACGCAGTATTTT,CASSSLAGGTDTQYF
TRBJ2-3,.,TRBV6-1,TRBD2,TGTGCCAGCCTCAAGCGGGGGGAGAGAGATACGCAGTATTTT,CASLKRGERDTQYF
TRBJ2-2,.,TRBV29-1,TRBD1,TGCAGCGTTGAAGATTTCGGGACAGAGAACACCGGGGAGCTGTTTTTT,CSVEDFGTENTGELFF
TRBJ1-4,.,TRBV5-1,TRBD1,TGCGCCAGCAGCTCAGCCGGGACAGGGGGCGAAAAACTGTTTTTT,CASSSAGTGGEKLFF